Presented here are 29 T cell receptor beta chains from one specimen sequenced in a study of OX40 agonist ivuxolimab in advanced cancers. Libraries came from the immunoSEQ multiplex PCR assay. In TCRdb, the immuneACCESS table is reduced to in-frame sequences with V and J assigned. These tables do not hold every clone; where another copy was compared, an unresolved V gene accounts for under half, and the others remain unexplained. This sample is represented by 35,000 to 45,000 clones; about nine tenths of them were singletons. The top ten constitute 12% to 15% of the sample. The sample consisted of CD4+ or CD8+ T cells sorted from blood, taken in a trial of the OX40 agonist ivuxolimab. The receptor set was obtained from an adult with an advanced solid tumor such as melanoma, head and neck, liver or kidney cancer.

CDR3 amino acids: CASNIGLLSYNEQFF. As DNA, the CDR3 is TGTGCCAGCAACATAGGACTTCTGTCCTACAATGAGCAGTTCTTC. The rearrangement uses TRBV5-6 and TRBJ2-1; D may be TRBD2 (5 bases). V was clipped by 6 bases and J by 1 base, with 14 bases between them. CDR1 is SGHDT, CDR2 YYEEEE, per germline. The CDR3 has 15 amino acids.

The rearrangement joins TRBV9 to TRBJ1-1; the D gene is possibly TRBD1 (5 bases). This CDR3 is built from 14 residues. The germline CDR1 and CDR2 sequences are SGDLS and YYNGEE. Trimming took off 0 bases at V and 3 bases at J, with 9 bases between the two ends. In DNA form, the CDR3 reads TGTGCCAGCAGCGTAGGAGGGGACGACACTGAAGCTTTCTTT. Its translation: CASSVGGDDTEAFF. Together with reference TRBV9 and TRBJ1-1, the CDR3 gives the full variable domain: DSGVTQTPKHLITATGQRVTLRCSPRSGDLSVYWYQQSLDQGLQFLIQYYNGEERAKGNILERFSAQQFPDLHSELNLSSLELGDSALYFCASSVGGDDTEAFFGQGTRLTVV.

The chain couples TRBV28 to TRBJ2-1; D is uncertain. The germline V gene encodes CDR1 MDHEN and CDR2 SYDVKM. Trimming left V 3 bases short and J 7 bases short, with 4 bases between. The CDR3 is 11 residues long. CDR3 sequence reads: CASSFRNEQFF. The CDR3 region has the DNA TGTGCCAGCAGTTTTCGGAATGAGCAGTTCTTC.

This clone was counted once. CDR3 amino acids: CASRGGLAGGPTDTQYF. The CDR3 DNA reads TGTGCCAGCAGGGGGGGACTAGCGGGAGGTCCCACAGATACGCAGTATTTT. The chain recombines TRBV5-4 with TRBJ2-3; 15 positions match TRBD2. Germline V gives CDR1 SGHNT, CDR2 YYREEE (reference sequence). The V gene end was trimmed by 5 bases and the J gene end by 2 bases; junction bases not matched to a gene: 6. This CDR3 spans 17 amino acids.

The chain is built from TRBV7-2 and TRBJ2-1, with a weak D call TRBD2 (5 bases). The length of the CDR3 is 15 residues. Germline loops: CDR1 SGHTA, CDR2 FQGNSA. Trimming removed 4 bases at V and 7 bases at J, with 17 bases between. The chain's CDR3 is CASSSGLGLWNEQFF. Here the CDR3 DNA reads TGTGCCAGCAGCTCCGGACTGGGCTTGTGGAATGAGCAGTTCTTC.

The V and J genes are TRBV2 and TRBJ2-1, with 7 bases that match TRBD2. The J segment lost 5 bases and the V segment lost 8 bases, leaving 6 bases of the junction unmatched. From germline, CDR1 is SNHLY and CDR2 FYNNEI. The CDR3 covers 13 residues. CDR3 nucleotide sequence: TGTGCCAGCTTGCCTAGCGGCCACAATGAGCAGTTCTTC. This translates into CASLPSGHNEQFF.

This CDR3 reads CATSRGGAGEQFF. Here the CDR3 DNA reads TGTGCCACCAGCAGAGGGGGAGCAGGTGAGCAGTTCTTC. The chain has TRBV15 and TRBJ2-1, with D possibly matching TRBD2 (5 bases). The CDR3 loop spans 13 amino acids. CDR1 and CDR2 (germline): LNHNV, YYDKDF (reference sequence). V lost 1 base to trimming and J lost 9 bases, with 10 bases between them. Combining the CDR3 with reference TRBV15 and TRBJ2-1 gives the whole variable domain DAMVIQNPRYQVTQFGKPVTLSCSQTLNHNVMYWYQQKSSQAPKLLFHYYDKDFNNEADTPDNFQSRRPNTSFCFLDIRSPGLGDTAMYLCATSRGGAGEQFFGPGTRLTVL.

The chain carries TRBV5-4 and TRBJ2-7; D remains ambiguous. V was trimmed by 4 bases and J by 2 bases, leaving 10 bases between them. Germline CDR1 is SGHNT and CDR2 is YYREEE (reference sequence). The CDR3 has 13 residues. The CDR3 here is CASSMGIPYEQYF. The CDR3 nucleotides read TGTGCCAGCAGCATGGGGATACCCTACGAGCAGTACTTC. The full variable domain, its missing parts supplied by reference TRBV5-4 and TRBJ2-7, is ETGVTQSPTHLIKTRGQQVTLRCSSQSGHNTVSWYQQALGQGPQFIFQYYREEENGRGNFPPRFSGLQFPNYSSELNVNALELDDSALYLCASSMGIPYEQYFGPGTRLTVT.

This sequence joins TRBV6-5 and TRBJ2-7; D assignment may be TRBD1 or TRBD2 (5 bases each). V lost 6 bases and J 2 bases, leaving 14 bases between the germline ends. Germline lookup yields CDR1 MNHEY and CDR2 SVGAGI. The CDR3 is 14 amino acids. The CDR3 loop is CASSPGTATYEQYF. CDR3 DNA: TGTGCCAGCAGCCCCGGGACGGCTACCTACGAGCAGTACTTC.

The rearrangement uses TRBV5-6 and TRBJ2-7, with TRBD2 matching 8 bases. Germline V CDR1 and CDR2: SGHDT, YYEEEE. J gave up 2 bases and V 0 bases, and 7 bases lay outside the gene matches. This CDR3 contains 16 residues. The CDR3 here is CASSLVGPAGAYEQYF. CDR3 coding DNA: TGTGCCAGCAGCTTGGTGGGCCCAGCGGGGGCCTACGAGCAGTACTTC.

The chain combines TRBV28 with TRBJ2-2; possibly TRBD2 for D (7 bases). With 7 bases removed from V and 6 bases from J, the gap between germline ends came to 12 bases. CDR3 length: 13 residues. The V gene's germline CDR1 is MDHEN and CDR2 SYDVKM. The CDR3 loop is CASNRGGAGELFF. For the CDR3, the DNA is TGTGCCAGCAATAGAGGGGGGGCCGGGGAGCTGTTTTTT.

The V and J genes are TRBV28 and TRBJ1-5, with no clear D. In germline, CDR1 is MDHEN, CDR2 SYDVKM. The V and J ends lost 2 bases and 5 bases respectively, with 22 bases between them. The length of the CDR3 is 18 residues. CDR3 loop: CASSLLTETLILHQPQHF. CDR3 DNA: TGTGCCAGCAGTTTACTAACCGAGACTTTAATATTACATCAGCCCCAGCATTTT.

The rearrangement joins TRBV9 to TRBJ2-2; D ambiguous. The CDR3 runs 16 residues. CDR1 is SGDLS, CDR2 YYNGEE, per germline. Trimming pared 0 bases from V and 0 bases from J, leaving 9 bases between. CDR3 protein: CASSVGVISNTGELFF. The CDR3, as DNA: TGTGCCAGCAGCGTAGGAGTCATATCGAACACCGGGGAGCTGTTTTTT.

The rearrangement joins TRBV28 to TRBJ1-1, with TRBD1 as a possible D gene (5 bases). The germline CDR1 and CDR2 sequences are MDHEN and SYDVKM. CDR3 length: 14 residues. V shed 3 bases and J shed 5 bases, with 13 bases lying between them. CDR3 coding DNA: TGTGCCAGCAGTTTGAGGGGAGTCGGGACTGAAGCTTTCTTT. The encoded protein is CASSLRGVGTEAFF.

The gene calls are TRBV27 and TRBJ2-2; 7 bases agree with TRBD2. The CDR3 has 19 residues. The ends lost 3 bases at V and 1 base at J; junction bases unmatched: 14. The germline V gene encodes CDR1 MNHEY and CDR2 SMNVEV (reference sequence). The CDR3: CASSLGDYWGVQNTGELFF. The CDR3 DNA reads TGTGCCAGCAGTTTGGGGGACTACTGGGGGGTCCAGAACACCGGGGAGCTGTTTTTT.

CDR3 sequence reads: CASSQTGTSGRADTQYF. DNA of the CDR3: TGCGCCAGCAGCCAAACCGGGACTAGCGGGAGGGCAGATACGCAGTATTTT. This chain connects TRBV4-1 to TRBJ2-3; the match to TRBD2 covers 16 bases. This CDR3 has 17 amino acids. Germline CDR1 MGHRA, CDR2 YSYEKL. V trimming: 2 bases; J trimming: 4 bases; junction bases outside the gene matches: 3.

This chain uses TRBV9 with TRBJ1-4, with 7 bases fitting TRBD1. The CDR3 sequence is 14 residues long. Germline loops: CDR1 SGDLS, CDR2 YYNGEE. Germline trimming cut 4 bases from V and 6 bases from J; bases unmatched to any gene: 6. The CDR3 DNA reads TGTGCCAGCAGCCCGACAGGGTTTCATGAAAAACTGTTTTTT. Translation: CASSPTGFHEKLFF.

The chain employs TRBV15 and TRBJ1-2; D may be TRBD1 (6 bases). Looked up from germline, CDR1 is LNHNV and CDR2 is YYDKDF (reference sequence). Trimming removed 5 bases from V and 2 bases from J, with 15 bases in between. CDR3 length: 15 residues. The CDR3 DNA sequence: TGTGCCACCAGCGGCAGGGGCGCAGAAAACTATGGCTACACCTTC. Encoded protein: CATSGRGAENYGYTF.

The CDR3 DNA is TGTGCCAGCAACCTCGACAGGCATGAAAAACTGTTTTTT. Amino acids: CASNLDRHEKLFF. J is TRBJ1-4 and V is TRBV25-1; D is possibly TRBD1 (6 bases). This CDR3 comprises 13 residues. CDR1 MGHDK and CDR2 SYGVNS come from the germline V gene. The V gene lost 7 bases and the J gene lost 6 bases, with 12 bases spanning the gap.

The sample holds one count of this clone. The genes are TRBV4-1 and TRBJ2-1, with D perhaps TRBD1 or TRBD2 (6 bases each). Per the germline V gene, CDR1 is MGHRA and CDR2 is YSYEKL. This CDR3 region has 16 residues. V dropped 0 bases and J dropped 2 bases, with 11 bases sitting between them. CDR3 amino acids: CASSQDWGAAYNEQFF. For the CDR3, the DNA is TGCGCCAGCAGCCAAGATTGGGGGGCCGCCTACAATGAGCAGTTCTTC.

The CDR3 coding sequence is TGTGCCAGCAGTCTCGGGACCGGAGGGATCGAGCAGTACTTC. The encoded protein is CASSLGTGGIEQYF. V and J are TRBV28 and TRBJ2-7; tentative D call: TRBD2 (6 bases). Trimming took off 5 bases at V and 6 bases at J, with 17 bases between the two ends. The length of the CDR3 is 14 residues. Germline lookup yields CDR1 MDHEN and CDR2 SYDVKM. The variable domain in full, completed from reference TRBV28 and TRBJ2-7, reads DVKVTQSSRYLVKRTGEKVFLECVQDMDHENMFWYRQDPGLGLRLIYFSYDVKMKEKGDIPEGYSVSREKKERFSLILESASTNQTSMYLCASSLGTGGIEQYFGPGTRLTVT.

V and J are TRBV2 and TRBJ1-1; the D gene is possibly TRBD1 (5 bases). V was pared by 6 bases and J by 5 bases, with 16 bases between. This CDR3 region has 14 residues. Germline assignment: CDR1 SNHLY and CDR2 FYNNEI. In DNA form, the CDR3 reads TGTGCCAGCAGAACCGGGACGGACTTAACTGAAGCTTTCTTT. Protein sequence: CASRTGTDLTEAFF.

J is TRBJ2-3 and V is TRBV27; possibly TRBD1 for D (6 bases). The CDR3 covers 12 residues. V was cut by 5 bases and J by 9 bases, with 12 bases left in between. CDR1 and CDR2 (germline): MNHEY, SMNVEV (reference sequence). The CDR3 bases are TGTGCCAGCAGTACACAGGGTTGGACGCAGTATTTT. This gives the protein CASSTQGWTQYF.

The chain links TRBV10-1 to TRBJ2-2, with D perhaps TRBD2 (5 bases). V was clipped by 5 bases and J by 4 bases, with 11 bases between them. Germline V CDR1 and CDR2: WNHNN, SYGVQD (reference sequence). CDR3 size: 14 residues. In DNA, the CDR3 is TGCGCCAGCAGTTATAGCGAGGGCACCGGGGAGCTGTTTTTT. This codes for CASSYSEGTGELFF.

The chain carries TRBV7-9 and TRBJ2-7, with TRBD2 matching over 11 bases. Germline V CDR1 and CDR2: SEHNR, FQNEAQ (reference sequence). V lost 5 bases and J lost 2; bases outside the gene matches: 8. CDR3 length equals 16 residues. This CDR3 reads CASSPLLAGEAYEQYF. CDR3 DNA: TGTGCCAGCAGCCCTCTACTAGCGGGAGAGGCCTACGAGCAGTACTTC.

This clone was recorded only once. The rearrangement joins TRBV19 to TRBJ2-1; D not certain. V lost 1 base, J lost 6 bases, and 4 bases lay in between. Per germline, CDR1 LNHDA and CDR2 SQIVND (reference sequence). The CDR3 consists of 12 residues. CDR3 nucleotide sequence: TGTGCCAGTAGTATAGGGGTCAATGAGCAGTTCTTC. Residues: CASSIGVNEQFF.

This clone was counted a single time. CDR3 bases: TGTGCCAGCAGCTTTGACCCACCGGGGGAGCAGTACTTC. Its translation is CASSFDPPGEQYF. The V call is TRBV5-4, the J call TRBJ2-7; D perhaps matches TRBD2 (5 bases). Looked up from germline, CDR1 is SGHNT and CDR2 is YYREEE (reference sequence). The CDR3 loop spans 13 amino acids. Deletions cut 2 bases from V and 7 bases from J, with 13 bases between.

V is TRBV28 and J is TRBJ1-5, with TRBD1 as a possible D gene (6 bases). The CDR3 has 16 residues. In germline, CDR1 is MDHEN, CDR2 SYDVKM. Trimming removed 5 bases at V and 0 bases at J, with 14 bases between. CDR3 bases: TGTGCCAGCAGTCCACGGGGGGCTTTTAGCAATCAGCCCCAGCATTTT. Its protein is CASSPRGAFSNQPQHF.

The gene calls are TRBV9 and TRBJ2-7; the D gene is possibly TRBD2 (5 bases). Trimming left V 4 bases short and J 7 bases short, with 24 bases between. This CDR3 has 16 amino acids. CDR1 is SGDLS and CDR2 is YYNGEE in the germline V gene. The CDR3 DNA reads as TGTGCCAGCAGCCTAACCGACGGAGGCTTCTACGAGGAGCAGTACTTC. It encodes CASSLTDGGFYEEQYF. The variable domain in full, with the rest retrieved from reference TRBV9 and TRBJ2-7, is DSGVTQTPKHLITATGQRVTLRCSPRSGDLSVYWYQQSLDQGLQFLIQYYNGEERAKGNILERFSAQQFPDLHSELNLSSLELGDSALYFCASSLTDGGFYEEQYFGPGTRLTVT.